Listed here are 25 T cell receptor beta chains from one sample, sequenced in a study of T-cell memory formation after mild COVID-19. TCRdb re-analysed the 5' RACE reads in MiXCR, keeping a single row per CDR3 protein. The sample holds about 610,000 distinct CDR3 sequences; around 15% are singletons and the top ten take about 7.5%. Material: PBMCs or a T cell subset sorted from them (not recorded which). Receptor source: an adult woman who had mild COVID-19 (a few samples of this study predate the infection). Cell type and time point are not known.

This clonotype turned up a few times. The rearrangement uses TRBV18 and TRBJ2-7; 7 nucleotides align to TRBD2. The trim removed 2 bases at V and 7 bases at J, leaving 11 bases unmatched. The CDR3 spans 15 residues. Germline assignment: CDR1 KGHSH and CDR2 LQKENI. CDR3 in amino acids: CASSPYSGGPREQYF. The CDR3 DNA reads TGTGCCAGCTCACCATACTCGGGAGGTCCGAGGGAGCAGTACTTC.

The CDR3 spells CASSLEGIGSNEQFF. CDR3 coding DNA: TGCGCCAGCAGTCTAGAGGGGATCGGCAGCAATGAGCAGTTCTTC. The V call is TRBV5-1, the J call TRBJ2-1; perhaps D is TRBD1 or TRBD2 (5 bases each). CDR1 is SGHRS, CDR2 YFSETQ, per germline. V lost 5 bases and J 6 bases, leaving 18 bases between the germline ends. The CDR3 is made up of 15 amino acids.

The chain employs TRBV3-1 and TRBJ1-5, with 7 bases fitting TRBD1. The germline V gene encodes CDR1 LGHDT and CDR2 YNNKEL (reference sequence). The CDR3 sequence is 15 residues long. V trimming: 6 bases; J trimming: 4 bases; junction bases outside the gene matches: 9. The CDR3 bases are TGTGCCAGCAGTCCTACAGGGGCGAGGAATCAGCCCCAGCATTTT. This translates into CASSPTGARNQPQHF.

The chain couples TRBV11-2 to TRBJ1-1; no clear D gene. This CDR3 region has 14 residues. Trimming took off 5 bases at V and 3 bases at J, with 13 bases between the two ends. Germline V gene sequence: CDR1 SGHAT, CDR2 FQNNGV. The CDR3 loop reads CASSRAGLDTEAFF. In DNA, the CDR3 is TGTGCCAGCAGCCGGGCCGGTTTGGACACTGAAGCTTTCTTT.

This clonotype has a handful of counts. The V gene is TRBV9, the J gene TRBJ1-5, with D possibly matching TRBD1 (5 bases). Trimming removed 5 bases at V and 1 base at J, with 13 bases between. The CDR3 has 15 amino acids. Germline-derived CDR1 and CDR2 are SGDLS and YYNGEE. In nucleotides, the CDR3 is TGTGCCAGCAGTCAGGGCCCAGGGAGCAATCAGCCCCAGCATTTT. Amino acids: CASSQGPGSNQPQHF. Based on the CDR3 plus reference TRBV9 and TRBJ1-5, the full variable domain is DSGVTQTPKHLITATGQRVTLRCSPRSGDLSVYWYQQSLDQGLQFLIQYYNGEERAKGNILERFSAQQFPDLHSELNLSSLELGDSALYFCASSQGPGSNQPQHFGDGTRLSIL.

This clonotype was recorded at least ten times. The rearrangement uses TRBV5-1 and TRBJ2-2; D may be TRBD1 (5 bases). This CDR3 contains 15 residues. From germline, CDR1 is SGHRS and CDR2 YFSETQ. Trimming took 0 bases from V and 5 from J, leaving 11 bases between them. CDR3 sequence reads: CASSLVAGMTGELFF. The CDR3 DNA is TGCGCCAGCAGCTTGGTGGCAGGGATGACCGGGGAGCTGTTTTTT.

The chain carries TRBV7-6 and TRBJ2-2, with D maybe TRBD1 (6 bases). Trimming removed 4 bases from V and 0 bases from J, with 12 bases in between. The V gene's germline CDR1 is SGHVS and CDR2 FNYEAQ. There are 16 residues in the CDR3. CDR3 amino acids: CASSSTGNANTGELFF. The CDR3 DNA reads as TGTGCCAGCAGCTCCACAGGGAACGCGAACACCGGGGAGCTGTTTTTT. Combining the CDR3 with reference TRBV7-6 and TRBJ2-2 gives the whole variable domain GAGVSQSPRYKVTKRGQDVALRCDPISGHVSLYWYRQALGQGPEFLTYFNYEAQQDKSGLPNDRFSAERPEGSISTLTIQRTEQRDSAMYRCASSSTGNANTGELFFGEGSRLTVL.

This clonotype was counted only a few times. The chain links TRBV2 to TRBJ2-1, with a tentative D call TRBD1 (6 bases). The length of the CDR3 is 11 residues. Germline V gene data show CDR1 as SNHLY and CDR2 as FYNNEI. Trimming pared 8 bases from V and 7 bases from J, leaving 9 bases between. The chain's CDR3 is CASAQGNEQFF. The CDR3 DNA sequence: TGTGCCAGCGCACAGGGAAATGAGCAGTTCTTC.

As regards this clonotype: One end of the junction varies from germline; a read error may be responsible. The CDR3 sequence: CSSALDRGDTEAFF. The CDR3 DNA sequence: TGCTCCAGCGCCTTGGACAGGGGAGACACTGAAGCTTTCTTT. The V and J genes are TRBV5-1 and TRBJ1-1; TRBD1 matches 9 bases. The CDR3 covers 14 residues. Germline CDR1 and CDR2: SGHRS and YFSETQ. The full variable domain, with the rest looked up from reference TRBV5-1 and TRBJ1-1, is KAGVTQTPRYLIKTRGQQVTLSCSPISGHRSVSWYQQTPGQGLQFLFEYFSETQRNKGNFPGRFSGRQFSNSRSEMNVSTLELGDSALYLCSSALDRGDTEAFFGQGTRLTVV.

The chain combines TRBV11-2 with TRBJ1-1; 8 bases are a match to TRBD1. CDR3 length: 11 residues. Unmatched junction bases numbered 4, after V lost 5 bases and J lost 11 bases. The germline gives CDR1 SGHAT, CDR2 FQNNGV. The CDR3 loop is CASSGTGRAFF. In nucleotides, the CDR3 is TGTGCCAGCAGCGGGACAGGACGGGCTTTCTTT. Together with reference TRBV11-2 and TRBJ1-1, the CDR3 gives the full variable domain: EAGVAQSPRYKIIEKRQSVAFWCNPISGHATLYWYQQILGQGPKLLIQFQNNGVVDDSQLPKDRFSAERLKGVDSTLKIQPAKLEDSAVYLCASSGTGRAFFGQGTRLTVV.

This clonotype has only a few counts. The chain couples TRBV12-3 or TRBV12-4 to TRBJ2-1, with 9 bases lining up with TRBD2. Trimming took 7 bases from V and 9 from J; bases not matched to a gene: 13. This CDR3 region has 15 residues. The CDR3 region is CASKGGGVQRGEQFF. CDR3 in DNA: TGTGCCAGCAAGGGCGGGGGGGTTCAGAGAGGTGAGCAGTTCTTC.

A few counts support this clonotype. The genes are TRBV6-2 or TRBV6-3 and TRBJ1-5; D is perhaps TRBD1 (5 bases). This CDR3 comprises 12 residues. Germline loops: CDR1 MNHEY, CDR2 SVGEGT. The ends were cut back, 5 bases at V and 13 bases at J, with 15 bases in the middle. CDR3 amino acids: CASSPGDPAQHF. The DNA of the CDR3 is TGTGCCAGCAGTCCCGGGGACCCCGCGCAGCATTTT.

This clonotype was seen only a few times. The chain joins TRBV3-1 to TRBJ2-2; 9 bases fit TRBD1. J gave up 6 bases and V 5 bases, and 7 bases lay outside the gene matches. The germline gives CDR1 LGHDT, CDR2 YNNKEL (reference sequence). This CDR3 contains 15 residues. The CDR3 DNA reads TGTGCCAGCAGCTCCGGGACAGGGAGAGCCGGGGAGCTGTTTTTT. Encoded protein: CASSSGTGRAGELFF.

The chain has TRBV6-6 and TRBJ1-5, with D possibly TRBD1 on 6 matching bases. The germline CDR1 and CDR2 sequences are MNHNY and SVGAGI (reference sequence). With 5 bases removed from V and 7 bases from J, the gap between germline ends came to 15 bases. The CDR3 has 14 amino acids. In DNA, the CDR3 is TGTGCCAGCAGTCTACAGGGTCGGGACCAGCCCCAGCATTTT. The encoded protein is CASSLQGRDQPQHF.

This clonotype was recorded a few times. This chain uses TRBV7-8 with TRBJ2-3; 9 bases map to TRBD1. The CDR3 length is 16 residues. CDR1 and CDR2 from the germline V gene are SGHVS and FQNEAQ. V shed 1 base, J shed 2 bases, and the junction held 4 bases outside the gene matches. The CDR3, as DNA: TGTGCCAGCAGCTTAGTCGACAGGGGGGTCACAGATACGCAGTATTTT. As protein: CASSLVDRGVTDTQYF.

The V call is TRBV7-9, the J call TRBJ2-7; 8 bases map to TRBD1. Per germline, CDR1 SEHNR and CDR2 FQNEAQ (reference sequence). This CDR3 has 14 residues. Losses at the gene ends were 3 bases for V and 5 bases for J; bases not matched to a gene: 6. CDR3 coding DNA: TGTGCCAGCAGCTTCGGGGCAGGGGGCAACGAGCAGTACTTC. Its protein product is CASSFGAGGNEQYF.

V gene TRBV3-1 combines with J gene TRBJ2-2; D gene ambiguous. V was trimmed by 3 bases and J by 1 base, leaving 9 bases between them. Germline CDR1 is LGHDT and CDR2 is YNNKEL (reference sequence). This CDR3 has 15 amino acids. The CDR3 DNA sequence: TGTGCCAGCAGCCACGTGTGGGGGAACACCGGGGAGCTGTTTTTT. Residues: CASSHVWGNTGELFF.

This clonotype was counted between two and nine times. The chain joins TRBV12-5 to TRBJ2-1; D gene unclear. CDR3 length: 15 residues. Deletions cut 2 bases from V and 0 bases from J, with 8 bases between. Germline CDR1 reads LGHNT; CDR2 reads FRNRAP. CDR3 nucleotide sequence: TGTGCTAGTGGTTTGCGGTCGAGCTCCTACAATGAGCAGTTCTTC. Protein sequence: CASGLRSSSYNEQFF. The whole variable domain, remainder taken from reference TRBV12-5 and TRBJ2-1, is DARVTQTPRHKVTEMGQEVTMRCQPILGHNTVFWYRQTMMQGLELLAYFRNRAPLDDSGMPKDRFSAEMPDATLATLKIQPSEPRDSAVYFCASGLRSSSYNEQFFGPGTRLTVL.

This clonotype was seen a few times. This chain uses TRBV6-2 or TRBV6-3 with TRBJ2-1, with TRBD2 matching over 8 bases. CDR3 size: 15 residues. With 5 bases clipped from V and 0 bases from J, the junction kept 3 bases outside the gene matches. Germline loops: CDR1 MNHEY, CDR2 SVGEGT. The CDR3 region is CASSERESSYNEQFF. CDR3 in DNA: TGTGCCAGCAGTGAGCGGGAGAGCTCCTACAATGAGCAGTTCTTC.

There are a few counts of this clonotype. Written as DNA, the CDR3 is TGTGCCAGCAGTAACCGGCCGCGGTTTTATGGCTACACCTTC. This translates into CASSNRPRFYGYTF. The genes are TRBV6-6 and TRBJ1-2; the D is unclear. The CDR3 extends over 14 amino acids. The germline V and J ends were trimmed by 5 bases and 5 bases, with 15 bases remaining between them. CDR1 and CDR2 (germline): MNHNY, SVGAGI (reference sequence).

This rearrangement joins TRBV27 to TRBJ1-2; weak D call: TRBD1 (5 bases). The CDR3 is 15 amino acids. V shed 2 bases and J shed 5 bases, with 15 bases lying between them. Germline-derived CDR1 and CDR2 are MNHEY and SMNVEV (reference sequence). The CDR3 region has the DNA TGTGCCAGCAGTTTAGATCCAGGGCCTGTTTATGGCTACACCTTC. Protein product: CASSLDPGPVYGYTF.

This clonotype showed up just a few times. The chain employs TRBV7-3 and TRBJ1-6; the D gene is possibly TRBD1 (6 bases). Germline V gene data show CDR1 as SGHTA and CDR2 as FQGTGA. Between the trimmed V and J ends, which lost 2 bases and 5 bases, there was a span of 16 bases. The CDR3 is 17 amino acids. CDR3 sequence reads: CASSLFAPHRDNSPLHF. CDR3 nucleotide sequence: TGTGCCAGCAGCTTATTCGCCCCTCACAGGGATAATTCACCCCTCCACTTT.

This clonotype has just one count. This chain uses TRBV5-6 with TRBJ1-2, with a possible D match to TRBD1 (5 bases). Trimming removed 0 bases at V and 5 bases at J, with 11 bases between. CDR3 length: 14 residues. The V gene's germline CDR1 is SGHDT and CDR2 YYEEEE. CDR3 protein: CASSLEQAGYGYTF. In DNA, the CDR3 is TGTGCCAGCAGCTTGGAACAGGCAGGATATGGCTACACCTTC.

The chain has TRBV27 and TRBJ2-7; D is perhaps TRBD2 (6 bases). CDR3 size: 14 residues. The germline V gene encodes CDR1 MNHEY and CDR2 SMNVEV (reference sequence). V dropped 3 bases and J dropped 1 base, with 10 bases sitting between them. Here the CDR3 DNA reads TGTGCCAGCAGTTTTAAGGGAGGATCCTACGAGCAGTACTTC. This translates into CASSFKGGSYEQYF.

The CDR3 bases are TGTGCCAGCAGTCGGCCGGGGGTCCAGCCCCAGCATTTT. It yields the protein CASSRPGVQPQHF. The rearrangement joins TRBV7-8 to TRBJ1-5; a weak D match, TRBD1 (5 bases). V was shortened by 6 bases and J by 7 bases, with 13 bases between the two germline ends. CDR1 and CDR2 from the germline V gene are SGHVS and FQNEAQ. There are 13 residues in the CDR3.